What follows is one T cell receptor beta chain and its context. This sample was included in a study of cytomegalovirus exposure and HLA in healthy donors. Germline CDR1 reads MNHEY; CDR2 reads SVGAGI. The CDR3 consists of 12 residues. Primers: 60 Vbeta forward and 13 Jbeta reverse. The protocol was immunoSEQ multiplex PCR, while the TCRdb copy is restricted to in-frame clones and leaves out a portion. The sample includes fewer than 150,000 clones, approximately 80% seen only once; the top ten take 4.5% to 5%. The chain recombines TRBV6-5 with TRBJ2-5; D gene uncertain. The closer fit of TRBJ2-7 to the DNA end suggests the J call may be wrong. The sequenced material came from PBMCs. This clonotype was sampled from a man aged 50 or older in good health and CMV-seropositive. CDR3 region: CATIDGAYEQYF. CDR3 in DNA: TGTGCCACCATAGACGGAGCCTACGAGCAGTACTTC.